This T cell receptor (beta chain) was recovered during a study of control samples from healthy donors and cancer patients (TCRdb year 2020). For this clone: The antigen it binds to is not known. Per-nucleotide qualities are absent, and no much larger clonotype sits a single base away.

The CDR3, cysteine through phenylalanine, is 15 amino acids long. Only CDR3 DNA is held: 45 bases, read in frame from base 1. CDR1 MGHRA and CDR2 YSYEKL were looked up in the germline V gene. V sheds 4 bases and J sheds 0 bases, leaving 12 bases between their ends. Preparation of the library involved the immunoSEQ multiplex PCR assay. TCRdb stores this immuneACCESS table with in-frame sequences only. Part of the clones is absent; in the studies checked, under half of the shortfall reflects unresolved V genes, and no reason is known for the rest. For this sample the table gives 100,000 to 150,000 clones, of which around 90% were detected only once. The ten largest clones represent roughly 2.5% of the sample.

Sequencing was carried out using blood. Recombination connected TRBV4-1 to TRBJ1-1, and perhaps TRBD1 as D gene, on 6 matching bases. The source is a man aged 40-50 years in good health. CDR3 reads: CASSLRTAMNTEAFF. Read as DNA, the sequence is TGCGCCAGCAGCCTCCGGACAGCGATGAACACTGAAGCTTTCTTT.